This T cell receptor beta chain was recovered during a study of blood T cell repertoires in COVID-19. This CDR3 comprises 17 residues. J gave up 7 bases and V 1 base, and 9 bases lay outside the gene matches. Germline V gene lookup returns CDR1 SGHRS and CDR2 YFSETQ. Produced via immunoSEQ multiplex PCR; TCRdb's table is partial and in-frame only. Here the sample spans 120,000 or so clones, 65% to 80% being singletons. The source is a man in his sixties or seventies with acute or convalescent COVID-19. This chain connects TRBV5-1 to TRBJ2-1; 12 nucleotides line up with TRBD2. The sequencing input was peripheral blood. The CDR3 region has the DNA TGCGCCAGCAGCTTGAGCCTAGCGGGGGGGCCGGGGAATGAGCAGTTCTTC. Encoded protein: CASSLSLAGGPGNEQFF.